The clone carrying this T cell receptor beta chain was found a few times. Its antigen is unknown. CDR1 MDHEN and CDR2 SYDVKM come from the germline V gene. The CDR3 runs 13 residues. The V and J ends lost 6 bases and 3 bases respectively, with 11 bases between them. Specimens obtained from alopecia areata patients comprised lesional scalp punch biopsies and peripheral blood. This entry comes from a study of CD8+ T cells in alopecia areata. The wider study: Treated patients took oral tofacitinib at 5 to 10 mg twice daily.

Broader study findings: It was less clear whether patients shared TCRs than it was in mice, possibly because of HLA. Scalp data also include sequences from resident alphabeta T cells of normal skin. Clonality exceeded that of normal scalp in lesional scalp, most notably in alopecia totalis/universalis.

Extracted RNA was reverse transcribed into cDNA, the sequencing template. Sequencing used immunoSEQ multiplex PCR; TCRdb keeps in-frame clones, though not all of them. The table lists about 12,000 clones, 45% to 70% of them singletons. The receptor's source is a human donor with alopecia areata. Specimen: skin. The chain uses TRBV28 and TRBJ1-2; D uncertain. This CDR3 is CASSPNGYYGYTF. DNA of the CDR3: TGTGCCAGCAGCCCAAACGGGTACTATGGCTACACCTTC.